The sequence of this TCR beta chain was determined in a study of T cells in Graves' hyperthyroidism and ophthalmopathy. This clonotype was recorded only once. Antigen: not known. Researchers barred patients who had uncontrolled infection, other autoimmune disease, pregnancy or lactation. Whole-study results and caveats: Most thyroid clonotypes with frequency above 0.001 were detected in blood. Ophthalmopathy, as predicted by the model, came a median around 6.7 months after the prediction. Stable hyperthyroidism was told apart from ophthalmopathy by a model built on 13 V-J features.

The CDR3 extends over 13 amino acids. The V end lost 3 bases, the J end lost 4 bases, and 9 bases lay between the germline ends. Germline V gene data show CDR1 as LNHDA and CDR2 as SQIVND (reference sequence). TCR beta CDR3 region amplification was performed from RNA transcripts. An initial round of RT-PCR targeting the TCR CDR3 relied on the HTBI primer set. Using its own MiXCR run on the multiplex PCR reads, TCRdb lists one record per CDR3 protein. The profile shows around 600,000 distinct CDR3 sequences, 14% of them singletons. The specimen was blood. This sequence joins TRBV19 and TRBJ1-2; TRBD1 might be the D (6 bases). This TCR was sampled from a woman under 30 with Graves' ophthalmopathy. This CDR3 reads CASSIQQGYGYTF. CDR3 nucleotide sequence: TGTGCCAGTAGTATTCAACAGGGCTATGGCTACACCTTC.